These T cell receptor beta chains were read from a single sample in a study of post-analysis software for immune sequencing data. TCRdb re-derived calls from the PCR reads in MiXCR, one entry per CDR3 protein. The sample includes approximately 250,000 distinct CDR3 sequences, just over 35% of them seen just once. The specimen was blood. The receptor source for this set is a girl aged 5-17 years with multiple sclerosis. The CDR3 runs from the conserved cysteine through the conserved F or W. D genes are given only for firm matches. Part of the rows lack a size; the others show once, few, many or a class for expanded clones.

j_gene | v_gene | abundance | d_gene | CDR3aa | CDR3nt
TRBJ1-2 | TRBV7-2 | NA | NA | CASSPMGAGPSYGYTF | TGTGCCAGCAGCCCGATGGGCGCAGGGCCTAGCTATGGCTACACCTTC
TRBJ2-2 | TRBV12-3/TRBV12-4 | many | NA | CASSLSGAANTGELFF | TGTGCCAGCAGCCTATCAGGGGCCGCGAACACCGGGGAGCTGTTTTTT
TRBJ2-1 | TRBV4-1 | NA | NA | CASSQLGGLVLIEQFF | TGCGCCAGCAGCCAGCTTGGGGGACTCGTCTTGATAGAGCAGTTCTTC
TRBJ2-4 | TRBV27 | many | NA | CASGRAQYF | TGTGCCAGCGGCCGGGCCCAGTACTTC
TRBJ1-6 | TRBV7-2 | many | TRBD1 | CASSTRQGGSYNSPLHF | TGTGCCAGCAGCACCCGACAGGGGGGTTCCTATAATTCACCCCTCCACTTT
TRBJ2-1 | TRBV28 | NA | NA | CASSYIALSYNEQFF | TGTGCCAGCAGTTATATAGCGCTCTCCTACAATGAGCAGTTCTTC
TRBJ1-2 | TRBV29-1 | many | TRBD1 | CSVAGTGGRGYTF | TGCAGCGTTGCCGGGACAGGGGGCCGAGGCTACACCTTC
TRBJ2-5 | TRBV25-1 | NA | NA | CASSDRGSFETQYF | TGTGCCAGCAGTGACAGGGGATCGTTTGAGACCCAGTACTTC
TRBJ1-1 | TRBV4-2 | NA | NA | CASSQGEGQGNTEAFF | TGTGCCAGCAGCCAAGGGGAGGGTCAGGGAAACACTGAAGCTTTCTTT
TRBJ2-7 | TRBV4-3 | NA | NA | CASSQDQETTQYF | TGCGCCAGCAGCCAAGATCAAGAGACGACGCAGTACTTC
TRBJ1-2 | TRBV5-1 | many | NA | CASSYVRRSGYTF | TGCGCCAGCAGCTACGTTAGACGGTCCGGCTACACCTTC
TRBJ2-7 | TRBV29-1 | NA | TRBD2 | CSAELAGEPSYEQYF | TGCAGCGCAGAGCTAGCGGGTGAACCCTCCTACGAGCAGTACTTC
TRBJ2-3 | TRBV7-8 | NA | NA | CASSTTGLSADTQYF | TGTGCCAGCAGCACCACAGGGCTGTCCGCAGATACGCAGTATTTT
TRBJ1-2 | TRBV7-2 | many | TRBD1 | CASSFDRVQGYTF | TGTGCCAGCAGCTTCGACAGGGTTCAAGGCTACACCTTC
TRBJ2-2 | TRBV27 | few | TRBD1 | CASSGDRGLNTGELFF | TGTGCCAGCAGTGGGGACAGGGGGTTGAACACCGGGGAGCTGTTTTTT
TRBJ1-6 | TRBV12-3/TRBV12-4 | few | NA | CASAPPGSGALHF | TGTGCCAGCGCTCCCCCGGGCAGCGGGGCCCTCCACTTT
TRBJ2-3 | TRBV20-1 | NA | NA | CSARSYGRTDTQYF | TGCAGTGCTAGGAGCTACGGCCGCACAGATACGCAGTATTTT
TRBJ2-1 | TRBV7-2 | many | NA | CASSLAIGEQFF | TGTGCCAGCAGTTTGGCTATCGGCGAGCAGTTCTTC
TRBJ2-5 | TRBV2 | many | NA | CASSQEETQYF | TGCGCCAGCAGCCAAGAAGAGACCCAGTACTTC
TRBJ1-2 | TRBV12-3/TRBV12-4 | many | NA | CASTIPGANFGGYTF | TGTGCCAGCACTATTCCGGGAGCGAACTTTGGTGGCTACACCTTC
TRBJ1-1 | TRBV12-3/TRBV12-4 | few | NA | CASSLVATEAFF | TGTGCCAGCAGTCTGGTTGCCACTGAAGCTTTCTTT
TRBJ2-5 | TRBV5-1 | NA | NA | CASSMRQGLETQYF | TGCGCCAGCAGCATGAGACAGGGACTCGAGACCCAGTACTTC
TRBJ2-5 | TRBV20-1 | NA | NA | CSASLRQQYF | TGCAGTGCTAGTCTGCGGCAGCAGTACTTC
TRBJ2-3 | TRBV2 | many | NA | CASSPLASTDTQYF | TGTGCCAGCAGTCCCCTCGCTAGCACAGATACGCAGTATTTT
TRBJ2-5 | TRBV19 | NA | NA | CASSPRTGQQETQYF | TGTGCCAGTAGTCCGAGGACCGGACAACAAGAGACCCAGTACTTC
TRBJ2-5 | TRBV5-1 | many | NA | CASSLASGGGETQYF | TGCGCCAGCAGCTTGGCCAGCGGCGGAGGAGAGACCCAGTACTTC
TRBJ1-5 | TRBV28 | many | NA | CATRAGSYSNQPQHF | TGTGCCACTAGGGCGGGGTCCTATAGCAATCAGCCCCAGCATTTT
TRBJ2-7 | TRBV20-1 | NA | NA | CSARDGPPRDEQYF | TGCAGTGCTAGAGATGGTCCCCCAAGGGACGAGCAGTACTTC
TRBJ2-2 | TRBV28 | few | NA | CASRSPPEGTGELFF | TGTGCCAGCAGATCTCCCCCGGAGGGCACCGGGGAGCTGTTTTTT
TRBJ2-7 | TRBV9 | many | NA | CASSVAMPPQQYF | TGTGCCAGCAGCGTAGCTATGCCTCCTCAGCAGTACTTC
TRBJ1-4 | TRBV4-1 | many | NA | CASSQEIKSTNEKLFF | TGCGCCAGCAGCCAAGAGATCAAGTCAACTAATGAAAAACTGTTTTTT
TRBJ1-2 | TRBV29-1 | NA | NA | CSVGDDKVNPVLYYTF | TGCAGCGTTGGTGATGATAAGGTCAATCCCGTTTTATACTACACCTTC
TRBJ2-7 | TRBV6-5 | NA | TRBD1 | CASSYLGQGMEQYF | TGTGCCAGCAGTTACTTGGGACAGGGGATGGAGCAGTACTTC
TRBJ2-3 | TRBV6-1 | few | TRBD2 | CASTTGERGGADTQYF | TGTGCCAGCACCACTGGGGAGCGGGGAGGGGCAGATACGCAGTATTTT
TRBJ1-1 | TRBV5-1 | many | NA | CASSPEAGKNTEAFF | TGCGCCAGCAGCCCGGAGGCGGGGAAGAACACTGAAGCTTTCTTT
TRBJ2-1 | TRBV7-2 | many | TRBD2 | CASSLSLAGASTGEGFF | TGTGCCAGCAGCTTATCGCTAGCGGGAGCCTCGACCGGGGAGGGGTTCTTC
TRBJ2-3 | TRBV15 | many | TRBD1 | CATSSRRQGASDTQYF | TGTGCCACCAGCAGCCGCCGACAGGGGGCATCAGATACGCAGTATTTT
TRBJ2-3 | TRBV6-4 | NA | NA | CASSVSERDTQYF | TGTGCCAGCAGCGTATCAGAGCGAGATACGCAGTATTTT
TRBJ2-7 | TRBV13 | NA | TRBD1 | CASSLGQSGGKSYEQYF | TGTGCCAGCAGCTTAGGCCAGTCAGGGGGCAAATCCTACGAGCAGTACTTC
TRBJ2-7 | TRBV20-1 | NA | TRBD2 | CSATLAVSYEQYF | TGCAGTGCTACTCTAGCGGTTTCCTACGAGCAGTACTTC
TRBJ1-1 | TRBV29-1 | many | TRBD1 | CSVAIRGQGVNTEAFF | TGCAGCGTTGCGATTAGGGGACAGGGTGTGAACACTGAAGCTTTCTTT
TRBJ1-6 | TRBV6-1 | NA | TRBD1 | CASSEYRGRAYNSPLHF | TGTGCCAGCAGTGAGTACAGGGGAAGGGCCTATAATTCACCCCTCCACTTT
TRBJ2-5 | TRBV20-1 | NA | TRBD2 | CSARDFAGTSGGAWGETQYF | TGCAGTGCTAGAGACTTTGCTGGGACTAGCGGGGGGGCCTGGGGAGAGACCCAGTACTTC
TRBJ1-2 | TRBV29-1 | NA | NA | CSVEDPRNGYTF | TGCAGCGTTGAAGATCCCAGGAATGGCTACACCTTC
TRBJ2-5 | TRBV5-1 | many | NA | CASSLGGSTQETQYF | TGCGCCAGCAGCTTAGGAGGGAGTACCCAAGAGACCCAGTACTTC
TRBJ1-4 | TRBV4-1 | NA | TRBD1 | CASSQDRTGGPNGKLFF | TGCGCCAGCAGCCAAGATAGGACAGGTGGACCTAATGGAAAACTGTTTTTT
TRBJ1-6 | TRBV9 | NA | NA | CASSVAGTPEGIALHF | TGTGCCAGCAGCGTAGCCGGGACCCCCGAAGGTATCGCCCTCCACTTT
TRBJ1-2 | TRBV4-1 | NA | TRBD1 | CASRTPGQRAFSNGYTF | TGCGCCAGCAGAACTCCGGGACAGAGGGCATTTAGTAATGGCTACACCTTC
TRBJ2-7 | TRBV12-3/TRBV12-4 | NA | NA | CASSPAGGDEQYF | TGTGCCAGCAGTCCAGCGGGTGGGGACGAGCAGTACTTC
TRBJ1-5 | TRBV5-1 | many | NA | CASSLEGSNQPQHF | TGCGCCAGCAGCTTGGAGGGGAGCAATCAGCCCCAGCATTTT
TRBJ2-3 | TRBV5-5 | NA | TRBD2 | CTSSLGALAGGRSTDTQYF | TGTACCAGCAGCTTGGGTGCGCTAGCGGGGGGGCGGAGCACAGATACGCAGTATTTT
TRBJ2-1 | TRBV7-2 | many | TRBD2 | CASSFPAGGPGNEQFF | TGTGCCAGCAGCTTCCCAGCGGGGGGGCCTGGGAATGAGCAGTTCTTC
TRBJ2-1 | TRBV6-2/TRBV6-3 | many | TRBD2 | CASSYGRGGLNEQFF | TGTGCCAGCAGTTACGGGCGGGGGGGCCTGAATGAGCAGTTCTTC
TRBJ2-2 | TRBV29-1 | NA | NA | CSGGTPNTGELFF | TGCAGCGGGGGGACACCGAACACCGGGGAGCTGTTTTTT
TRBJ2-1 | TRBV10-3 | many | NA | CAITRQASSYNEQFF | TGTGCCATCACCCGACAGGCAAGCTCCTACAATGAGCAGTTCTTC
TRBJ2-4 | TRBV20-1 | NA | NA | CSASVTGKNIQYF | TGCAGTGCTAGTGTCACAGGAAAAAACATTCAGTACTTC
TRBJ2-5 | TRBV12-3/TRBV12-4 | few | TRBD2 | CASRKGTSGSLGEQYF | TGTGCCAGCAGAAAAGGGACTAGCGGGAGCTTGGGAGAGCAGTACTTC
TRBJ2-1 | TRBV5-1 | many | NA | CASSLHGVEYNEQFF | TGCGCCAGCAGCTTGCACGGAGTAGAGTACAATGAGCAGTTCTTC
TRBJ1-1 | TRBV28 | few | NA | CASSFRFGGNTEAFF | TGTGCCAGCAGTTTCCGCTTTGGGGGCAACACTGAAGCTTTCTTT